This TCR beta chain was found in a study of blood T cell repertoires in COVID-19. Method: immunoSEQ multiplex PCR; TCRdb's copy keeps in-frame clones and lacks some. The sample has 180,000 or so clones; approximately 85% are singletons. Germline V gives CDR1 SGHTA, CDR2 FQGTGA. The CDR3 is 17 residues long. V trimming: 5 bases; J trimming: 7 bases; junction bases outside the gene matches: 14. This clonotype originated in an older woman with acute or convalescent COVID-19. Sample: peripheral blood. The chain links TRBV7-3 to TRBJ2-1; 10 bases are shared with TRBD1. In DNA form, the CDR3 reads TGTGCCAGCAGCATTAGGGGCTTAGGGACAGGGGCTAATGAGCAGTTCTTC. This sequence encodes CASSIRGLGTGANEQFF.